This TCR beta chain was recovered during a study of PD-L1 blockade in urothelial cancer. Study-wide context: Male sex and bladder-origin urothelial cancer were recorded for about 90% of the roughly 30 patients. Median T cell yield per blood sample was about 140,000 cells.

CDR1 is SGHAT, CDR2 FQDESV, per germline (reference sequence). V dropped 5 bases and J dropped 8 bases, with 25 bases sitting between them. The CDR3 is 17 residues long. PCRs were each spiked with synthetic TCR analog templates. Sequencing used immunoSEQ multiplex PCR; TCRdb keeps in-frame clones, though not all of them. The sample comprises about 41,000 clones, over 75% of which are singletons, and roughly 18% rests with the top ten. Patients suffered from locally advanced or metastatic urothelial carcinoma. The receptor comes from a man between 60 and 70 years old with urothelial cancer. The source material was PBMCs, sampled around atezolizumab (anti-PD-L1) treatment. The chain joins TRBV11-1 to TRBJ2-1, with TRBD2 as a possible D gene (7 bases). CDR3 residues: CASSPRWMGGGVDEQFF. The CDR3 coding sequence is TGTGCCAGCAGCCCCAGGTGGATGGGGGGGGGCGTCGATGAGCAGTTCTTC.